The T cell receptor (beta chain) under discussion was sequenced for a study of blood T cell repertoires in COVID-19. The method was immunoSEQ multiplex PCR; TCRdb's version includes in-frame clones alone and lacks a portion of them. The repertoire holds over 200,000 clones, with more than 85% as singletons. Trimming stripped 3 bases from V and 2 bases from J, with 11 bases between. CDR1 and CDR2 from the germline V gene are SGHRS and YFSETQ. The CDR3 extends over 14 amino acids. Seattle patients were enrolled during active infection and followed longitudinally. This clonotype was sampled from a person under 35 with COVID-19, enrolled during active disease. The chain uses TRBV5-1 and TRBJ1-1; a possible D gene is TRBD1 (6 bases). The sequencing input was peripheral blood. CDR3 protein: CASSSATGNTEAFF. The CDR3 region has the DNA TGCGCCAGCAGCTCGGCGACAGGTAACACTGAAGCTTTCTTT.